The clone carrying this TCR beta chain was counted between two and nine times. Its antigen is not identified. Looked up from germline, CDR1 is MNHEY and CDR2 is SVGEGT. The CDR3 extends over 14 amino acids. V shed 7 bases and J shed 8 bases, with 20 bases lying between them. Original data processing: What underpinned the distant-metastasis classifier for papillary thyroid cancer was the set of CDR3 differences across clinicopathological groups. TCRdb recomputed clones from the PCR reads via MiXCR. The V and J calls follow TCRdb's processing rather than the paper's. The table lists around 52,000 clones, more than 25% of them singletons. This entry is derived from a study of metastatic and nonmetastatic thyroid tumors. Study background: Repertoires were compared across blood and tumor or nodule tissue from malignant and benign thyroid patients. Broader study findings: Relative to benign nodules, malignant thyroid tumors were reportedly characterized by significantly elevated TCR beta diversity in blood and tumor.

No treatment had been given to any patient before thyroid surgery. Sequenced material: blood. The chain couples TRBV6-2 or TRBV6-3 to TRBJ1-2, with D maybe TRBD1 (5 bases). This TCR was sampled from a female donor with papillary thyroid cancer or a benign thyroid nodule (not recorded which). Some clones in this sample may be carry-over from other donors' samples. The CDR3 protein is CASTHGSGTVGYTF. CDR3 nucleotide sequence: TGTGCCAGCACCCACGGTTCCGGGACTGTAGGCTACACCTTC.